A selection of T cell receptor beta chains follows, all from one sample in a study of T cell repertoires in cytomegalovirus infection. A single record per CDR3 protein comes from TCRdb applying MiXCR to the reads. The sample comprises fewer than 300,000 distinct CDR3 sequences, more than 20% of which are singletons, and roughly 13% rests with the top ten. The sample comprised PBMCs. These receptors all stem from a human donor in good health (CMV status not recorded). Some clones in this sample may be carry-over from other donors' samples. Each CDR3 is given with its conserved first and last residue. A D gene is named only where the DNA matches it firmly. Not every row has a clone size; where given, it reads once, few, many or a size class.

TRBD2,TRBV5-4,.,TRBJ2-7,TGTGCCAGCAGCTTGGTGGGAGGGGTTAACGAGCAGTACTTC,CASSLVGGVNEQYF
.,TRBV6-2/TRBV6-3,.,TRBJ1-6,TGTGCCAGCAGCCACGGACGGTCCGGGCGTTCACCCCTCCACTTT,CASSHGRSGRSPLHF
.,TRBV29-1,few,TRBJ1-2,TGCAGCGCTTTGGACACGAATGGCTACACCTTC,CSALDTNGYTF
.,TRBV5-1,.,TRBJ1-3,TGCGCCAGCAGCTTCGGAAATCAGGGATTGCGGAACACCATATATTTT,CASSFGNQGLRNTIYF
.,TRBV12-3/TRBV12-4,.,TRBJ2-7,TGTGCCAGCAGTTTATCCCAGGTCGAGCAGTACTTC,CASSLSQVEQYF
.,TRBV6-2/TRBV6-3,.,TRBJ2-1,TGTGCCAGCAGTAAAGACTTAAGGTCCTACAATGAGCAGTTCTTC,CASSKDLRSYNEQFF
TRBD1,TRBV6-2/TRBV6-3,.,TRBJ1-5,TGTGCCAGCAGTCCCCCCGGACAGGGGTCGTATCAGCCCCAGCATTTT,CASSPPGQGSYQPQHF
.,TRBV18,few,TRBJ1-1,TGTGCCAGCTCACCGAGCCGAGACACTGAAGCTTTCTTT,CASSPSRDTEAFF
.,TRBV7-9,.,TRBJ2-7,TGTGCCAGCAGCTTAGTGGCCACAGGGTACCACGAGCAGTACTTC,CASSLVATGYHEQYF
TRBD2,TRBV6-1,.,TRBJ2-3,TGTGCCAGCAGTGAGGTAGCGGGAGGGGTAGATACGCAGTATTTT,CASSEVAGGVDTQYF
TRBD2,TRBV28,.,TRBJ2-7,TGTGCCAGCAGTTCCAGGACTAGCGGGCGCCGTTCCTACGAGCAGTACTTC,CASSSRTSGRRSYEQYF
.,TRBV7-9,.,TRBJ2-3,TGTGCCAGCAGCTTAGGTTCTCACCTAAACACAGATACGCAGTATTTT,CASSLGSHLNTDTQYF
.,TRBV2,.,TRBJ2-7,TGTGCCAGCAACCCCGACGGTAATGAGCAGTACTTC,CASNPDGNEQYF
.,TRBV28,.,TRBJ2-1,TGTGCCACCGTAAGAGGCGCCGATTACAATGAGCAGTTCTTC,CATVRGADYNEQFF
TRBD1,TRBV7-2,many,TRBJ2-4,TGTGCCAGCAGCCCCCGGACAGGGAATATAGCCAAAAACATTCAGTACTTC,CASSPRTGNIAKNIQYF
TRBD2,TRBV11-1,many,TRBJ2-1,TGTGCCAGCAGCTTAGAACTAGCGGTCTACAATGAGCAGTTCTTC,CASSLELAVYNEQFF
TRBD1,TRBV7-2,many,TRBJ2-1,TGTGCCAGCAGCTCTCGACAGGGGTCCTACAATGAGCAGTTCTTC,CASSSRQGSYNEQFF
TRBD2,TRBV28,.,TRBJ2-7,TGTGCCAGCAGCCAAGGACTAGCGGGCATCTACGAGCAGTACTTC,CASSQGLAGIYEQYF
TRBD2,TRBV20-1,.,TRBJ2-7,TGCAGTGCTTGCGCTAGCGGGAACTCCTACGAGCAGTACTTC,CSACASGNSYEQYF
.,TRBV27,few,TRBJ1-6,TGTGCCAGCAGTTTTTGGGGGGCGACTTCACCCCTCCACTTT,CASSFWGATSPLHF
.,TRBV28,.,TRBJ2-3,TGTGCCAGCAGTTTATCCCGGCGGGCGCAGTATTTT,CASSLSRRAQYF
.,TRBV7-2,.,TRBJ2-5,TGTGCCAGCGATCAGGGGTACCAAGAGACCCAGTACTTC,CASDQGYQETQYF